A single sample is the source of the 13 T cell receptor beta chains below, sequenced in a study of T cells in Graves' hyperthyroidism and ophthalmopathy. The source material, RNA transcripts, was used to amplify TCR beta CDR3 regions. HTBI primers were the set used in a first-round RT-PCR of the TCR CDR3. TCRdb fed the multiplex PCR reads into MiXCR, producing one record per CDR3 protein. Here the sample spans more than 500,000 distinct CDR3 sequences, about 16% being singletons. Material: blood. The receptors stem from a woman aged 30 to 39 with Graves' ophthalmopathy.

In its sample, this clonotype was seen a few times. The chain recombines TRBV19 with TRBJ1-4; D uncertain. V was trimmed by 7 bases and J by 0 bases, leaving 12 bases between them. This CDR3 comprises 15 residues. Germline V gives CDR1 LNHDA, CDR2 SQIVND (reference sequence). The CDR3 region has the DNA TGTGCCAGTACCCCCCGGCAGGCAACTAATGAAAAACTGTTTTTT. Translation gives CASTPRQATNEKLFF.

The V gene is TRBV15, the J gene TRBJ1-4; D unclear. The CDR3 loop spans 14 amino acids. Germline loops: CDR1 LNHNV, CDR2 YYDKDF (reference sequence). The V end was cut by 1 base, the J end by 8 bases, with 11 bases between. CDR3 DNA sequence: TGTGCCACCAGCAGAGTCCGGGGTAAGGAAAAACTGTTTTTT. It specifies CATSRVRGKEKLFF. Complete variable domain (other parts from reference TRBV15 and TRBJ1-4): DAMVIQNPRYQVTQFGKPVTLSCSQTLNHNVMYWYQQKSSQAPKLLFHYYDKDFNNEADTPDNFQSRRPNTSFCFLDIRSPGLGDTAMYLCATSRVRGKEKLFFGSGTQLSVL.

This clonotype appeared many times. This chain connects TRBV7-2 to TRBJ2-1; 8 positions agree with TRBD2. Trimming cost V 5 bases and J 8 bases; bases outside gene matches: 17. CDR3 length: 17 residues. CDR1 and CDR2 from the germline V gene are SGHTA and FQGNSA. DNA of the CDR3: TGTGCCAGCAGCCGTGGCATAGCGGGATCTGAATGGGATGAGCAGTTCTTC. Its translation: CASSRGIAGSEWDEQFF.

This clonotype came up many times. CDR3 in DNA: TGTGCCAGCAGTTTTGGGGATGCCTTGTACGAGCAGTACTTC. It yields the protein CASSFGDALYEQYF. The rearrangement links TRBV27 to TRBJ2-7; D not resolved. Germline CDR1 reads MNHEY; CDR2 reads SMNVEV (reference sequence). The CDR3 has 14 residues. Between the trimmed V and J ends, which lost 3 bases and 4 bases, there was a span of 13 bases.

Ten or more counts support this clonotype. The V gene is TRBV15, the J gene TRBJ2-3, with D perhaps TRBD1 (5 bases). The CDR3 consists of 15 residues. Germline V CDR1 and CDR2: LNHNV, YYDKDF (reference sequence). Trimming took 2 bases from V and 2 from J, leaving 11 bases between them. CDR3: CATSRLSGATDTQYF. The CDR3, as DNA: TGTGCCACCAGCAGATTAAGTGGGGCCACAGATACGCAGTATTTT.

This clonotype appeared a few times. V is TRBV7-2 and J is TRBJ2-3; weak D call: TRBD2 (6 bases). Germline assignment: CDR1 SGHTA and CDR2 FQGNSA. The V gene lost 5 bases and the J gene lost 1 base, with 10 bases spanning the gap. This CDR3 is 14 amino acids long. CDR3 nucleotide sequence: TGTGCCAGCAGCAGGGACTCAGGCACAGATACGCAGTATTTT. Its protein product is CASSRDSGTDTQYF.

There are many counts of this clonotype. The genes are TRBV6-2 or TRBV6-3 and TRBJ1-2; 7 bases are shared with TRBD1. The germline V gene encodes CDR1 MNHEY and CDR2 SVGEGT. The CDR3 has 15 amino acids. V was clipped by 6 bases and J by 5 bases; unmatched bases: 12. This chain's CDR3 is CASRITRTGMYGYTF. As DNA, the CDR3 is TGTGCCAGCAGAATAACCCGGACAGGAATGTATGGCTACACCTTC.

This clonotype has just a few counts. The junction differs from germline at one of its ends, possibly a read error. The chain employs TRBV7-7 and TRBJ2-2; tentative D call: TRBD2 (6 bases). This CDR3 is built from 13 residues. Germline lookup yields CDR1 SSHAT and CDR2 FNYEAQ (reference sequence). CDR3 region: CASSPGDDGELFF. The CDR3, as DNA: TGTGCTAGCAGCCCGGGAGACGACGGGGAGCTGTTTTTT.

This clonotype was detected only a few times. The genes are TRBV6-1 and TRBJ1-5, with no clear D. V gave up 6 bases and J gave up 7 bases, with 19 bases separating them. CDR1 and CDR2 from the germline V gene are MNHNS and SASEGT. The CDR3 is made up of 15 amino acids. The CDR3 region has the DNA TGTGCCAGCAGCTTCGGTGACAACCCGGGGCAGCCCCAGCATTTT. Residues: CASSFGDNPGQPQHF.

V is TRBV2 and J is TRBJ1-2; D is ambiguous. This CDR3 spans 14 amino acids. Germline V gene lookup returns CDR1 SNHLY and CDR2 FYNNEI. With 4 bases removed from V and 4 bases from J, the gap between germline ends came to 13 bases. The CDR3 here is CASSAAGRSYGYTF. In DNA form, the CDR3 reads TGTGCCAGCAGTGCCGCCGGACGGAGCTATGGCTACACCTTC.

In its sample, this clonotype was seen a few times. This chain joins TRBV15 and TRBJ2-1; 9 positions agree with TRBD2. V shed 4 bases, J shed 8 bases, and the junction held 9 bases outside the gene matches. The germline gives CDR1 LNHNV, CDR2 YYDKDF (reference sequence). The CDR3 runs 15 residues. CDR3 sequence: CATSKISGSLDEQFF. As DNA, the CDR3 is TGTGCCACCAGCAAAATTAGCGGGAGTTTGGATGAGCAGTTCTTC.

V usage is TRBV20-1 and J usage is TRBJ2-1, with 12 bases lining up with TRBD2. V trimming: 3 bases; J trimming: 5 bases; junction bases outside the gene matches: 8. Germline CDR1 is DFQATT and CDR2 is SNEGSKA (reference sequence). The CDR3 extends over 16 amino acids. The CDR3 coding sequence is TGCAGTGCTAGGGGTACCGGACTAGCGGGAAACAATGAGCAGTTCTTC. Encoded protein: CSARGTGLAGNNEQFF.

This chain joins TRBV7-6 and TRBJ2-1; TRBD1 agrees at 12 bases. The CDR3 contains 14 residues. Germline assignment: CDR1 SGHVS and CDR2 FNYEAQ. With 6 bases clipped from V and 7 bases from J, the junction kept 4 bases outside the gene matches. CDR3 region: CASRTGQGANEQFF. As DNA, the CDR3 is TGTGCCAGCAGGACGGGACAGGGGGCGAATGAGCAGTTCTTC.